Detailed here is one T cell receptor (beta chain). This sample is drawn from a study of T cell responses to AZD1222 COVID-19 vaccine. Using immunoSEQ multiplex PCR, the repertoire was profiled, and TCRdb retains in-frame clones only, with some absent. The data show about 120,000 clones, approximately 89% seen once. The origin of this receptor is an adult who received the AZD1222 COVID-19 vaccine. Sequenced here: peripheral blood, sampled 28 days after the second AZD1222 dose.

CDR3 bases: TGTGCCAGCAGCTATGGGCACGAGCAGTACTTC. This gives the protein CASSYGHEQYF. V is TRBV5-6 and J is TRBJ2-7; D not certain. V was shortened by 3 bases and J by 5 bases, with 6 bases between the two germline ends. Germline V gene sequence: CDR1 SGHDT, CDR2 YYEEEE. The CDR3 is 11 amino acids.